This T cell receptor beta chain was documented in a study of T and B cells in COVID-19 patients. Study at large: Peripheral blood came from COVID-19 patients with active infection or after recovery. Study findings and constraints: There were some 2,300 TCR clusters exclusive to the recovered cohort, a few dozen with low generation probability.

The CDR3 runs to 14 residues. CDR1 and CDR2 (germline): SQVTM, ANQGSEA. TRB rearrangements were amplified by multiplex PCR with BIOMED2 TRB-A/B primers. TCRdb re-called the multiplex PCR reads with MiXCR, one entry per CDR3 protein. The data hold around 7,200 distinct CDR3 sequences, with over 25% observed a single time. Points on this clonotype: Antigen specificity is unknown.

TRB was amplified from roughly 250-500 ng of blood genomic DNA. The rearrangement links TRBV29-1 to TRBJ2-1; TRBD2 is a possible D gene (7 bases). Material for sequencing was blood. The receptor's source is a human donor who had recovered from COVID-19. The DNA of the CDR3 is TGCAGGGGGGGAGGTGGGGGGGGCTACATGGAGCAGTTCTTC. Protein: CRGGGGGGYMEQFF.